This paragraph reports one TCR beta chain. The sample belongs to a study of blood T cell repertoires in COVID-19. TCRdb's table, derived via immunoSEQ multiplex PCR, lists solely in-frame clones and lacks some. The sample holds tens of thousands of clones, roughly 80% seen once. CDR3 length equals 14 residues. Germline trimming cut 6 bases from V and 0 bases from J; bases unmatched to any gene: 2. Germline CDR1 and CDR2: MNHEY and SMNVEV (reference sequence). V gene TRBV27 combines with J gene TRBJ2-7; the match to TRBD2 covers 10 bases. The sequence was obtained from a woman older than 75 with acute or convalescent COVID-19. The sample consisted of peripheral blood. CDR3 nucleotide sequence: TGTGCCAGCAGCGCTAGCGGGAGCTCCTACGAGCAGTACTTC. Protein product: CASSASGSSYEQYF.